The T cell receptor beta chain under discussion was sequenced for a study of T cells after yellow fever vaccination. Using its own MiXCR run on the 5' RACE reads, TCRdb lists one record per CDR3 protein. Of 200,000 to 250,000 distinct CDR3 sequences listed, less than 9% were seen once; the top ten hold approximately 0.87%. Per the germline V gene, CDR1 is MNHNS and CDR2 is SASEGT. The CDR3 consists of 17 residues. V shed 7 bases, J shed 8 bases, and the junction held 16 bases outside the gene matches. This TCR came from a man aged 30 to 45 who received the YFV17D yellow fever vaccine. The V and J genes are TRBV6-1 and TRBJ2-1, with 11 nucleotides matching TRBD2. Source: CD4+ T cells sorted from PBMCs, taken 15 days after the yellow fever booster vaccination. The DNA of the CDR3 is TGTGCCAGCACTCGACCTGGGCTAGCGGGAGGTTGGGATGAGCAGTTCTTC. Residues: CASTRPGLAGGWDEQFF.